This entry lists 24 T cell receptor beta chains sequenced from one sample in a study of blood T cell repertoires in COVID-19. Only in-frame clones appear in the TCRdb table, and some are missing; sequencing was by immunoSEQ multiplex PCR. Among about 67,000 clones, 85% to 90% were seen once, and the ten largest hold around 5%. The sequenced material came from peripheral blood. The receptors stem from a man aged 45-65 years with active COVID-19.

The genes are TRBV12-3 or TRBV12-4 and TRBJ2-1; 7 bases are shared with TRBD2. CDR3 size: 13 residues. J lost 9 bases, V lost 5 bases, and 7 bases had no gene match. In DNA form, the CDR3 reads TGTGCCAGCAGTATTCGACTAGCTGTTGAGCAGTTCTTC. It is translated as CASSIRLAVEQFF.

V usage is TRBV7-3 and J usage is TRBJ1-2, with 7 bases lining up with TRBD1. Per the germline V gene, CDR1 is SGHTA and CDR2 is FQGTGA. The CDR3 sequence is 16 residues long. V shed 4 bases and J 4 bases; nucleotides not matched to a gene: 12. The CDR3 sequence is CASSSTGTGTVYGYTF. The CDR3 DNA reads as TGTGCCAGCAGCTCTACTGGGACCGGGACAGTCTATGGCTACACCTTC.

This chain connects TRBV29-1 to TRBJ1-2; no clear D. Germline loops: CDR1 SQVTM, CDR2 ANQGSEA. The ends were cut back, 6 bases at V and 0 bases at J, with 8 bases in the middle. This CDR3 contains 12 residues. In nucleotides, the CDR3 is TGCAGCGTATCGAGGGCTAACTATGGCTACACCTTC. It translates to CSVSRANYGYTF.

The J gene is TRBJ2-7, the V gene TRBV14; D is ambiguous. The CDR3 runs to 13 residues. CDR1 is SGHDN, CDR2 FVKESK, per germline. Trimming took 1 base from V and 6 from J, leaving 10 bases between them. CDR3 sequence reads: CASSQVRSGEQYF. For the CDR3, the DNA is TGTGCCAGCAGCCAAGTACGGTCAGGCGAGCAGTACTTC.

The chain is built from TRBV28 and TRBJ2-3; 10 nucleotides align to TRBD1. V lost 3 bases, J lost 4 bases, and 4 bases stayed unmatched. CDR1 MDHEN and CDR2 SYDVKM come from the germline V gene. The CDR3 spans 15 residues. The CDR3 loop reads CASSFRDRGSDTQYF. CDR3 bases: TGTGCCAGCAGTTTCCGGGACAGGGGATCAGATACGCAGTATTTT.

The chain is built from TRBV27 and TRBJ2-7; 11 bases are a match to TRBD1. This CDR3 contains 15 residues. The germline V gene has CDR1 MNHEY and CDR2 SMNVEV (reference sequence). Trimming at V came to 5 bases and at J to 7 bases, leaving 10 bases not matched to a gene. CDR3 coding DNA: TGTGCCAGCAGTCCTAGGGGACAGGGGGGACGAGAGCAGTACTTC. This encodes CASSPRGQGGREQYF.

The chain couples TRBV29-1 to TRBJ1-1, with a weak D call TRBD1 (6 bases). Germline V gene data show CDR1 as SQVTM and CDR2 as ANQGSEA. V was pared by 3 bases and J by 1 base, with 15 bases between. The CDR3 covers 15 residues. The CDR3 nucleotides read TGCAGCGTTGAGTCGGCAGGGGTTGGGAACACTGAAGCTTTCTTT. Encoded protein: CSVESAGVGNTEAFF. Full variable domain (missing parts from reference TRBV29-1 and TRBJ1-1): SAVISQKPSRDICQRGTSLTIQCQVDSQVTMMFWYRQQPGQSLTLIATANQGSEATYESGFVIDKFPISRPNLTFSTLTVSNMSPEDSSIYLCSVESAGVGNTEAFFGQGTRLTVV.

This chain connects TRBV9 to TRBJ2-1; TRBD2 aligns across 10 bases. V was clipped by 4 bases and J by 8 bases; unmatched bases: 12. The CDR3 runs 16 residues. The germline CDR1 and CDR2 sequences are SGDLS and YYNGEE. The CDR3 is CASSSRPSGSIYEQFF. CDR3 DNA: TGTGCCAGCAGCTCTCGCCCTAGCGGGAGTATCTATGAGCAGTTCTTC.

The J gene is TRBJ2-5, the V gene TRBV7-2, with TRBD2 as a possible D gene (5 bases). The germline CDR1 and CDR2 sequences are SGHTA and FQGNSA. Trimming took off 1 base at V and 4 bases at J, with 13 bases between the two ends. This CDR3 is 15 amino acids long. The CDR3, as DNA: TGTGCCAGCAGCTTAGTCGGGGTGCCCCCAGAGACCCAGTACTTC. Residues: CASSLVGVPPETQYF. Full variable domain (outside the CDR3, taken from reference TRBV7-2 and TRBJ2-5): GAGVSQSPSNKVTEKGKDVELRCDPISGHTALYWYRQSLGQGLEFLIYFQGNSAPDKSGLPSDRFSAERTGGSVSTLTIQRTQQEDSAVYLCASSLVGVPPETQYFGPGTRLLVL.

The CDR3 loop reads CSVDAAGANTGELFF. CDR3 in DNA: TGCAGCGTTGATGCAGCGGGAGCCAACACCGGGGAGCTGTTTTTT. The chain carries TRBV29-1 and TRBJ2-2; TRBD2 agrees at 8 bases. The germline V gene has CDR1 SQVTM and CDR2 ANQGSEA. This CDR3 is 15 amino acids long. V shed 3 bases and J 2 bases; nucleotides not matched to a gene: 5.

The chain recombines TRBV19 with TRBJ1-1, with unresolved D. The germline V gene has CDR1 LNHDA and CDR2 SQIVND (reference sequence). The V gene lost 8 bases and the J gene lost 0 bases, with 10 bases spanning the gap. The CDR3 consists of 13 residues. CDR3 protein: CASGNRMNTEAFF. The CDR3 DNA reads TGTGCCAGTGGTAACAGAATGAACACTGAAGCTTTCTTT.

The gene calls are TRBV25-1 and TRBJ2-7, with 10 bases aligning to TRBD2. The V and J ends lost 5 bases and 7 bases, in that order; junction bases with no gene match: 8. Looked up from germline, CDR1 is MGHDK and CDR2 is SYGVNS. This CDR3 region has 14 residues. CDR3 in DNA: TGTGCCAGCAGTCAAGCGGGAGGGCCGGGGGAGCAGTACTTC. It is translated as CASSQAGGPGEQYF.

The J gene is TRBJ1-6, the V gene TRBV27; 7 bases line up with TRBD1. Germline trimming cut 6 bases from V and 10 bases from J; bases unmatched to any gene: 9. CDR3 length equals 14 residues. Germline CDR1 MNHEY, CDR2 SMNVEV (reference sequence). The CDR3 sequence: CASSSRGQESPLHF. The CDR3 DNA is TGTGCCAGCAGCTCTCGCGGACAGGAATCACCCCTCCACTTT.

This chain joins TRBV10-3 and TRBJ2-2; 12 positions match TRBD2. The CDR3 runs 16 residues. Germline CDR1 reads ENHRY; CDR2 reads SYGVKD. The junction had 2 bases not matched to a gene; V was cut back by 4 bases and J by 2 bases. The DNA of the CDR3 is TGTGCCATCAGTGTGACTAGCGGGGGTAACACCGGGGAGCTGTTTTTT. Protein product: CAISVTSGGNTGELFF.

The V and J genes are TRBV11-3 and TRBJ2-4, with 7 bases fitting TRBD1. The CDR3 length is 15 residues. V was pared by 2 bases and J by 8 bases, with 9 bases of the junction left unmatched. Germline V CDR1 and CDR2: SGHNT, YENEEA. This CDR3 reads CASSLSPTTGDIQYF. Written as DNA, the CDR3 is TGTGCCAGCAGCTTATCTCCAACAACAGGGGACATTCAGTACTTC.

This clone was recorded only once. This chain connects TRBV29-1 to TRBJ2-1; D unclear. Between the trimmed V and J ends, which lost 7 bases and 7 bases, there was a span of 11 bases. The CDR3 consists of 11 residues. In germline, CDR1 is SQVTM, CDR2 ANQGSEA. The CDR3 protein is CSAPAGNEQFF. The CDR3 region has the DNA TGCAGCGCCCCCGCCGGGAATGAGCAGTTCTTC.

The V gene is TRBV4-2, the J gene TRBJ2-7; TRBD1 is a possible D gene (6 bases). CDR3 length: 16 residues. V was trimmed by 3 bases and J by 2 bases, leaving 17 bases between them. Germline V gene sequence: CDR1 LGHNA, CDR2 YNFKEQ. CDR3 DNA sequence: TGTGCCAGCAGCCAGTTAACAGGGATATTTCCCTACGAGCAGTACTTC. This encodes CASSQLTGIFPYEQYF.

The chain combines TRBV19 with TRBJ2-3, with TRBD2 matching 16 bases. Unmatched junction bases numbered 4, after V lost 3 bases and J lost 7 bases. Germline values: CDR1 LNHDA, CDR2 SQIVND (reference sequence). The CDR3 contains 16 residues. The CDR3 DNA is TGTGCCAGTAGTATGGGACTAGCGGGAGGGGTAAATACGCAGTATTTT. Translated: CASSMGLAGGVNTQYF.

The chain uses TRBV30 and TRBJ1-1, with 12 bases lining up with TRBD1. CDR3 length: 14 residues. Germline CDR1 GTSNPN, CDR2 SVGIG (reference sequence). The J segment lost 4 bases and the V segment lost 3 bases, leaving 3 bases of the junction unmatched. The CDR3 reads CAWSGTGGFTEAFF. The CDR3, as DNA: TGTGCCTGGAGCGGGACAGGGGGCTTCACTGAAGCTTTCTTT.

This rearrangement joins TRBV14 to TRBJ2-3; D may be TRBD2 (5 bases). V lost 4 bases, J lost 0 bases, and 11 bases lay in between. CDR1 and CDR2 from the germline V gene are SGHDN and FVKESK. This CDR3 has 15 amino acids. CDR3 bases: TGTGCCAGCAGCCTCATCGGGGTTAGCACAGATACGCAGTATTTT. Translation gives CASSLIGVSTDTQYF.

The rearrangement uses TRBV5-4 and TRBJ1-1; TRBD1 aligns across 7 bases. The CDR3 totals 13 residues. V was pared by 2 bases and J by 6 bases, with 4 bases of the junction left unmatched. Germline CDR1 reads SGHNT; CDR2 reads YYREEE (reference sequence). The CDR3 loop reads CASSFGQEPEAFF. The CDR3, as DNA: TGTGCCAGCAGCTTTGGACAGGAACCTGAAGCTTTCTTT.

The chain employs TRBV5-6 and TRBJ2-1, with TRBD2 as a possible D gene (5 bases). Germline V gene lookup returns CDR1 SGHDT and CDR2 YYEEEE. CDR3 size: 16 residues. V lost 2 bases, J lost 8 bases, and 20 bases lay in between. The CDR3, as DNA: TGTGCCAGCAGCTTCCAGCGAATCACCGCGAGGGATGAGCAGTTCTTC. It translates to CASSFQRITARDEQFF.

This chain joins TRBV9 and TRBJ1-1, with D possibly being TRBD1 (5 bases). This CDR3 has 13 amino acids. The germline gives CDR1 SGDLS, CDR2 YYNGEE. The V gene lost 7 bases and the J gene lost 5 bases, with 15 bases spanning the gap. CDR3 in DNA: TGTGCCAGCGACCTCGGATCAGGGACTGAAGCTTTCTTT. Translation gives CASDLGSGTEAFF.

The chain uses TRBV2 and TRBJ1-2; TRBD1 agrees at 7 bases. Germline-derived CDR1 and CDR2 are SNHLY and FYNNEI. This CDR3 contains 14 residues. The J segment lost 4 bases and the V segment lost 6 bases, leaving 8 bases of the junction unmatched. The DNA of the CDR3 is TGTGCCAGCAGCGTTGAAACAGGGGTCTATGGCTACACCTTC. Protein product: CASSVETGVYGYTF.